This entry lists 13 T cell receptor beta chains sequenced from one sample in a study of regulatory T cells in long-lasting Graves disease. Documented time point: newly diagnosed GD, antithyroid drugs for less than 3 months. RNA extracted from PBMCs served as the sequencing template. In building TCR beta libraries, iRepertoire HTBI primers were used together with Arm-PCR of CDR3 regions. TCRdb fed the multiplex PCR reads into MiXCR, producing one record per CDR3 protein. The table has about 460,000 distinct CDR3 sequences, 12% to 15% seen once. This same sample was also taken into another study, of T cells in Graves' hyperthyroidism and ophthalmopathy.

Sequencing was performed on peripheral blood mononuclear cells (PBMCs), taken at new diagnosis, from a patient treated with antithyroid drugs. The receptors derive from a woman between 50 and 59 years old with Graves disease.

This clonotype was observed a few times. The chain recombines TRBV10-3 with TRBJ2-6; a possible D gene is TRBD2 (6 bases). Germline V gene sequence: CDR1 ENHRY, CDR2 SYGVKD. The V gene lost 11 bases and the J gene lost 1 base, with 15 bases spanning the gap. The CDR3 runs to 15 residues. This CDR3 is CAATGGSSGANVLTF. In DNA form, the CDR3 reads TGTGCCGCAACCGGGGGTTCGTCTGGGGCCAACGTCCTGACTTTC.

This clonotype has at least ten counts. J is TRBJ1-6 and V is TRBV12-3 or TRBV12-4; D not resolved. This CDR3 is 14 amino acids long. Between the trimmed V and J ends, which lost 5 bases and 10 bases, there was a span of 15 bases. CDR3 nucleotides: TGTGCCAGCAGTCCCTCGGGAAGGAACTCACCCCTCCACTTT. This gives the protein CASSPSGRNSPLHF.

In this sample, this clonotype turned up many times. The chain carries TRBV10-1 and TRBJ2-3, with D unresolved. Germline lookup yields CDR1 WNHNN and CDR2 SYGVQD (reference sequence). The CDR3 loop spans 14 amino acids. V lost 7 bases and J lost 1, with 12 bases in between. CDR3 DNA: TGCGCCAGCATCGACGCGTCTGGCACAGATACGCAGTATTTT. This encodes CASIDASGTDTQYF.

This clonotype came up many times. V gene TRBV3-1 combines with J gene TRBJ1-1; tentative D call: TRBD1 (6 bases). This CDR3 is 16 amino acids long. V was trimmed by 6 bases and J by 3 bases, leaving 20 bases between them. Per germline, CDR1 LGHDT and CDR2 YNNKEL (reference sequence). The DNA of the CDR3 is TGTGCCAGCAGTTCCTCAGGACGGGGGCGCGACACTGAAGCTTTCTTT. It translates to CASSSSGRGRDTEAFF.

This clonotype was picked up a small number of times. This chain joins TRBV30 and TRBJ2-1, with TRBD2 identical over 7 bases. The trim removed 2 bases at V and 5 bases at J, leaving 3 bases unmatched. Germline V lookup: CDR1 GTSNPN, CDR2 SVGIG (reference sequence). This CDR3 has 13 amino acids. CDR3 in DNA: TGTGCCTGGAGTAGCGGGAATAACAATGAGCAGTTCTTC. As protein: CAWSSGNNNEQFF.

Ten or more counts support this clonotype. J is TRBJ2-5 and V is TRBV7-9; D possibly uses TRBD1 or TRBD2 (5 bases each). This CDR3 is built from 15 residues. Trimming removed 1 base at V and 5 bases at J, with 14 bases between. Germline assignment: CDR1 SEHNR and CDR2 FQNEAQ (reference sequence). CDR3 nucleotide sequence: TGTGCCAGCAGCTTAGGGACTGGGACCTTGGAGACCCAGTACTTC. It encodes CASSLGTGTLETQYF. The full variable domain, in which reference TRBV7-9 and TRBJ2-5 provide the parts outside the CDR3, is DTGVSQNPRHKITKRGQNVTFRCDPISEHNRLYWYRQTLGQGPEFLTYFQNEAQLEKSRLLSDRFSAERPKGSFSTLEIQRTEQGDSAMYLCASSLGTGTLETQYFGPGTRLLVL.

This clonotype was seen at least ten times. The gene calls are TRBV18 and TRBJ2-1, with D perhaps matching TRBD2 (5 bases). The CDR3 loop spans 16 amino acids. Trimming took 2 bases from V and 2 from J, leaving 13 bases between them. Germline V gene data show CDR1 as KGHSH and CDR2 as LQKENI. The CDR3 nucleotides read TGTGCCAGCTCACCAGCTTCGCGGGCTACCTACAATGAGCAGTTCTTC. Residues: CASSPASRATYNEQFF. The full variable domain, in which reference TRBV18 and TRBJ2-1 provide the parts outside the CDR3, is NAGVMQNPRHLVRRRGQEARLRCSPMKGHSHVYWYRQLPEEGLKFMVYLQKENIIDESGMPKERFSAEFPKEGPSILRIQQVVRGDSAAYFCASSPASRATYNEQFFGPGTRLTVL.

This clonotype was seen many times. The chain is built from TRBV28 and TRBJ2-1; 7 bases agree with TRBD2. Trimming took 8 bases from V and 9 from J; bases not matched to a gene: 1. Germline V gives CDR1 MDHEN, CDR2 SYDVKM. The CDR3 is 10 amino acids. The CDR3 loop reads CASGRAEQFF. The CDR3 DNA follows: TGTGCCAGCGGGAGGGCTGAGCAGTTCTTC.

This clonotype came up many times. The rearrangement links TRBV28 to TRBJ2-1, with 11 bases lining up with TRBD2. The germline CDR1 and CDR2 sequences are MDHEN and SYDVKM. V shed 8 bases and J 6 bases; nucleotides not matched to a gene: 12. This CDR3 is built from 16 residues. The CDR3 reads CASATPGLAGGNEQFF. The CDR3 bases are TGTGCCAGCGCCACCCCTGGCCTAGCGGGAGGCAATGAGCAGTTCTTC.

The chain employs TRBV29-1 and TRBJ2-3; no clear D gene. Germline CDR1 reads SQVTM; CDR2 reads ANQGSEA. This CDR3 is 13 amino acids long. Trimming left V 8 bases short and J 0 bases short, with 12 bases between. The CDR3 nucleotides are TGCAGCACCCCGGCCTGGAGCACAGATACGCAGTATTTT. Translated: CSTPAWSTDTQYF.

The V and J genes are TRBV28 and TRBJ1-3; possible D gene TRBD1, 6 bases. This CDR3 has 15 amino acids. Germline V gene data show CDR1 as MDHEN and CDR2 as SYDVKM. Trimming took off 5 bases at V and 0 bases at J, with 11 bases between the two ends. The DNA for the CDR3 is TGTGCCAGCAGTGGGGGACACCTCTCTGGAAACACCATATATTTT. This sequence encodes CASSGGHLSGNTIYF.

This CDR3 is CASSGDLAYEQYF. The CDR3 DNA follows: TGTGCCAGCAGTGGGGATCTAGCTTACGAGCAGTACTTC. The chain employs TRBV6-1 and TRBJ2-7; maybe TRBD2 (5 bases). Deletions cut 4 bases from V and 4 bases from J, with 11 bases between. CDR1 is MNHNS and CDR2 is SASEGT in the germline V gene. This CDR3 contains 13 residues.

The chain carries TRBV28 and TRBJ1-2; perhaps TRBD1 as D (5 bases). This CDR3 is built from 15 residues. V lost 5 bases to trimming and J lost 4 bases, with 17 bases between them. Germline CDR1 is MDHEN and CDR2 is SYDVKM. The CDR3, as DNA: TGTGCCAGCAGTCCAGAGGGTGAGGGACTCTATGGCTACACCTTC. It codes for CASSPEGEGLYGYTF.